Listed here are 2 T cell receptor beta chains from one sample, sequenced in a study of blood T cell repertoires in COVID-19 (dated by TCRdb to the early 2020s). Library construction relied on the immunoSEQ multiplex PCR assay. In TCRdb, the immuneACCESS table is reduced to in-frame sequences with V and J assigned. These tables do not hold every clone; where another copy was compared, an unresolved V gene accounts for under half, and the others remain unexplained. A total of around 620,000 clones appear in this sample, 80% to 90% of them only once. The ten largest clones take up about 0.24% of the sample. The sequencing sample was made of peripheral blood. The receptors shown here come from a woman between 18 and 30 years old with acute or convalescent COVID-19.

This clone was picked up a small number of times. The chain recombines TRBV5-4 with TRBJ2-1; 9 positions match TRBD1. Germline assignment: CDR1 SGHNT and CDR2 YYREEE (reference sequence). This CDR3 spans 14 amino acids. V gave up 6 bases and J gave up 2 bases; unmatched junction bases: 3. CDR3 amino acids: CASTWDRAYNEQFF. The CDR3 DNA sequence: TGTGCCAGCACCTGGGACAGGGCCTACAATGAGCAGTTCTTC.

The rearrangement links TRBV4-3 to TRBJ1-2; D is undetermined. Deletions cut 4 bases from V and 4 bases from J, with 19 bases between. There are 16 residues in the CDR3. Looked up from germline, CDR1 is LGHNA and CDR2 is YSLEER. The CDR3: CASSPSRWVRVYGYTF. The CDR3 DNA reads TGCGCCAGCAGCCCCTCCCGCTGGGTTCGGGTCTATGGCTACACCTTC.